The 10 T cell receptor beta chains listed next were all sequenced from one sample in a study of technical replicates of blood from several donors. TCRdb's copy holds only in-frame clones and misses some; the assay was immunoSEQ multiplex PCR. The sample lists 75,000 to 95,000 clones, 95% occurring once. The material sequenced was T cells isolated from PBMCs. The source of these receptors is a human donor in good health.

CDR3 loop: CASSLWGRGNTEAFF. For the CDR3, the DNA is TGCGCCAGCAGCTTGTGGGGCAGGGGTAACACTGAAGCTTTCTTT. This chain uses TRBV5-1 with TRBJ1-1; weak D call: TRBD1 (6 bases). Germline lookup yields CDR1 SGHRS and CDR2 YFSETQ. The CDR3 contains 15 residues. V dropped 1 base and J dropped 2 bases, with 12 bases sitting between them.

This clone is a singleton in its sample. The J gene is TRBJ2-1, the V gene TRBV10-3, with D uncertain. Germline CDR1 and CDR2: ENHRY and SYGVKD. Between the trimmed V and J ends, which lost 8 bases and 3 bases, there was a span of 17 bases. This CDR3 has 15 residues. The CDR3 DNA reads as TGTGCCATCGCTAGAGAAAAGAATGACTACAATGAGCAGTTCTTC. Translating it yields CAIAREKNDYNEQFF.

This chain connects TRBV7-2 to TRBJ1-1, with D possibly TRBD1 on 5 matching bases. Germline V gives CDR1 SGHTA, CDR2 FQGNSA. This CDR3 has 15 amino acids. Trimming shortened V by 5 bases and J by 0 bases, and 13 bases separated the two germline ends. The CDR3, as DNA: TGTGCCAGCAGCGCACTACAGGTACTGAACACTGAAGCTTTCTTT. Translating it yields CASSALQVLNTEAFF. Together with reference TRBV7-2 and TRBJ1-1, the CDR3 gives the full variable domain: GAGVSQSPSNKVTEKGKDVELRCDPISGHTALYWYRQSLGQGLEFLIYFQGNSAPDKSGLPSDRFSAERTGGSVSTLTIQRTQQEDSAVYLCASSALQVLNTEAFFGQGTRLTVV.

V gene TRBV4-2 combines with J gene TRBJ1-4; 12 bases match TRBD1. Germline-derived CDR1 and CDR2 are LGHNA and YNFKEQ. The CDR3 length is 14 residues. Unmatched junction bases numbered 1, after V lost 3 bases and J lost 8 bases. CDR3 region: CASSQGQGAEKLFF. CDR3 coding DNA: TGTGCCAGCAGCCAGGGACAGGGGGCGGAAAAACTGTTTTTT.

The chain joins TRBV27 to TRBJ2-7; weak D call: TRBD1 (5 bases). V lost 4 bases to trimming and J lost 6 bases, with 13 bases between them. In germline, CDR1 is MNHEY, CDR2 SMNVEV (reference sequence). The CDR3 loop spans 13 amino acids. The CDR3 coding sequence is TGTGCCAGCAGTTCCCCCCGACAGTCCGAGCAGTACTTC. Residues: CASSSPRQSEQYF.

This chain links TRBV7-9 with TRBJ2-1; D gene unclear. Germline CDR1 reads SEHNR; CDR2 reads FQNEAQ (reference sequence). The CDR3 is made up of 11 amino acids. Between the trimmed V and J ends, which lost 6 bases and 8 bases, there was a span of 8 bases. In nucleotides, the CDR3 is TGTGCCAGCAGTCCACACGATGAGCAGTTCTTC. Encoded protein: CASSPHDEQFF.

The chain combines TRBV7-9 with TRBJ1-4; the D gene is possibly TRBD1 (5 bases). The CDR3 totals 14 residues. Germline CDR1 is SEHNR and CDR2 is FQNEAQ (reference sequence). Trimming cost V 5 bases and J 8 bases, with 15 bases left between them. The CDR3 DNA reads TGTGCCAGCAGCGGGCGGGGCCCGATGGAAAAACTGTTTTTT. Protein product: CASSGRGPMEKLFF.

The rearrangement uses TRBV30 and TRBJ2-1, with 12 bases identical to TRBD1. With 2 bases clipped from V and 2 bases from J, the junction kept 4 bases outside the gene matches. This CDR3 spans 16 amino acids. Looked up from germline, CDR1 is GTSNPN and CDR2 is SVGIG (reference sequence). In DNA form, the CDR3 reads TGTGCCTGGAGTACCGGGACAGGGGGCCCCTACAATGAGCAGTTCTTC. It encodes CAWSTGTGGPYNEQFF.

J is TRBJ1-5 and V is TRBV23-1; 7 positions agree with TRBD1. TRBV23-1 counts as an open reading frame of uncertain function. The V gene end was trimmed by 6 bases and the J gene end by 9 bases; junction bases not matched to a gene: 11. The CDR3 is 14 amino acids. DNA of the CDR3: TGCGCCAGCAGGACGACAGGGCTTCTTCTGCCCCAGCATTTT. The encoded protein is CASRTTGLLLPQHF.

The chain links TRBV4-1 to TRBJ1-1, with unresolved D. Germline loops: CDR1 MGHRA, CDR2 YSYEKL. The CDR3 is made up of 13 amino acids. The germline V and J ends were trimmed by 1 base and 7 bases, with 10 bases remaining between them. CDR3 DNA: TGCGCCAGCAGCCAAGTAAAGGAGTTTGAAGCTTTCTTT. Protein product: CASSQVKEFEAFF.